This T cell receptor beta chain was captured in a study of T-cell memory formation after mild COVID-19 (dated by TCRdb to 2020 to 2023). Concerning the study at large: TCR sequence clusters from the two donors were largely donor specific. Two young, previously healthy adult volunteers, one female and one male, were included in the cohort. In a couple of donors, T-cell clones that expanded and contracted after mild COVID-19 were followed by sequencing TCRalpha and TCRbeta repertoires longitudinally.

The investigation overall reported the following: Some responding clones were detected in pre-infection memory, suggesting pre-existing cross-reactive memory T cells joined the SARS-CoV-2 response. Clones contracting from day 15 to 85 had balanced CD4/CD8 phenotypes, while a second wave expanding from day 15 to 37 was biased towards CD4+. Contracting CD4+ clones appeared mostly in the CM and EM memory subsets, whereas CD8+ clones were enriched in EMRA. The second-wave clones that peaked on day 37 were not confirmed to be SARS-CoV-2 specific. Only a couple of mild cases were covered by the study, and larger cohorts that include severe cases with pre-infection samples were considered necessary.

Ficoll-Paque density gradient centrifugation was used to isolate PBMCs. The listed sequencing device is Illumina NovaSeq 6000. TCRalpha and TCRbeta cDNA libraries were built by 5'RACE with constant-segment primers, adding sample barcodes and unique molecular identifiers. Trizol reagent was used to extract RNA from every sample. Library amplification was performed in two PCR steps, and a second sample barcode and Illumina TruSeq adapters were introduced in the second step. Sequencing of libraries was performed on an Illumina NovaSeq with 2 x 150 bp paired-end reads. The source study handled its data this way. Reads were demultiplexed and collapsed into UMI-guided consensus sequences with migec v1.2.7. Using mixcr v2.1.11, the UMI consensuses were aligned to TRA and TRB V and J templates and assembled into clonotypes. A clonotype was counted as expanded or contracted only if both edgeR and NoisET called the change significant, with noise models trained on biological replicates. For edgeR calls, the thresholds were a false discovery rate-adjusted p below 0.01 and a log2 fold-change of 1. PCA with hierarchical clustering of max-normalized trajectories of the 1000 most abundant clonotypes was used as exploratory dynamics analysis. Separately sequenced CD4+ and CD8+ repertoires were used to assign the CD4 or CD8 phenotype of responding clones. Using fastp at Q25 and MiXCR, TCRdb reprocessed the public reads and kept productive beta chains. Every CDR3 protein is listed once, alongside the most common genes and DNA of its rows. For this entry, the V and J calls and clone size follow TCRdb and not the study's own pipeline. The sample has a few hundred thousand distinct CDR3 sequences on record, roughly 21% of them singletons. The top ten clones comprise around 9.2% of the sample.

A word on this clonotype: The antigen this receptor binds is unknown. No quality values exist for individual bases; no much larger clone is one base distant.

Cut back by 4 bases and 4 bases, the V and J ends lie 14 bases apart. The CDR3 runs 14 amino acids, cysteine and phenylalanine included. Only the CDR3 DNA stays, 42 bases, in frame from base 1. The germline V gene gives CDR1 as SGHRS and CDR2 as YFSETQ. The TCR was taken from an adult woman who had mild COVID-19 (a few samples of this study predate the infection). The sample titles of this study are shuffled in the database, so cell type and time point are left out; the donor was told from shared clones. The rearranged segments are TRBV5-1 and TRBJ1-1; D gene: possibly TRBD1, on 5 matching bases. Sequenced: PBMCs or a T cell subset sorted from them (not recorded which). The CDR3 sequence is CASSGARMSTEAFF. The DNA sequence is as follows: TGCGCCAGCAGCGGGGCTCGGATGTCCACTGAAGCTTTCTTT.